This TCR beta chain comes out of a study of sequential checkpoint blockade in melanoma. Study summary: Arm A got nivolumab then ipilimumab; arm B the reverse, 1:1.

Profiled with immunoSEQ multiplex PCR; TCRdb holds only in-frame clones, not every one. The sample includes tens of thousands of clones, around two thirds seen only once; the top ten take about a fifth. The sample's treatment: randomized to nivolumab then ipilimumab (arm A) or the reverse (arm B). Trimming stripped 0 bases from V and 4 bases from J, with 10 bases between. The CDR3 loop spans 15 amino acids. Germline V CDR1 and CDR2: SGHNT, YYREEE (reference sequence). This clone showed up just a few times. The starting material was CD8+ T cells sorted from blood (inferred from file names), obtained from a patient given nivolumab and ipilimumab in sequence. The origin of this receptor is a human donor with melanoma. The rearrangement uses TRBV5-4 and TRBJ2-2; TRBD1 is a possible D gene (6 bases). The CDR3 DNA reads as TGTGCCAGCAGCTTGGGGCAGGGGCTCACCGGGGAGCTGTTTTTT. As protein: CASSLGQGLTGELFF. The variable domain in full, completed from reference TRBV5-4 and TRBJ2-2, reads ETGVTQSPTHLIKTRGQQVTLRCSSQSGHNTVSWYQQALGQGPQFIFQYYREEENGRGNFPPRFSGLQFPNYSSELNVNALELDDSALYLCASSLGQGLTGELFFGEGSRLTVL.